A single sample gave rise to the 19 T cell receptor beta chains below, sequenced in a study of response to subunit inactivated influenza vaccine (dated by TCRdb to the late 2010s). Library construction relied on RT-PCR. Sequenced on an Illumina HiSeq 2500. TCRdb applied fastp at Q25 and MiXCR to the public reads, then kept only in-frame beta chains. When rows share a CDR3 protein, they turn into one entry using the most common DNA and genes. Recorded for this sample are 650,000 to 800,000 distinct CDR3 sequences; approximately 14% of them occurred a single time. 6.5% to 8.5% of the sample belongs to the ten largest clones. This material consisted of PBMCs from blood, taken 14 to 15 days before vaccination. All receptors derive from a man aged 45-65 years who received an inactivated influenza vaccine. Donor details come from another sample of the same person, matched by shared clones.

CDR3 sequence (DNA): TGTGCCAGCAGTCACCTCGCCGGGGAGCTGTTTTTT. Residues: CASSHLAGELFF. The rearrangement joins TRBV12-3 or TRBV12-4 to TRBJ2-2; D remains ambiguous. CDR3 size: 12 residues. V was shortened by 5 bases and J by 6 bases, with 7 bases between the two germline ends.

This clonotype was detected only once. This chain joins TRBV5-1 and TRBJ2-7, with D perhaps TRBD1 (6 bases). V was pared by 3 bases and J by 3 bases, with 25 bases between. Germline V gives CDR1 SGHRS, CDR2 YFSETQ. The CDR3 is 18 residues long. The CDR3 is CASSSRMMDRVMSYEQYF. CDR3 sequence (DNA): TGCGCCAGCAGCTCACGCATGATGGACAGAGTTATGAGCTACGAGCAGTACTTC.

At least ten counts were recorded for this clonotype. This chain joins TRBV11-2 and TRBJ1-3, with D uncertain. Looked up from germline, CDR1 is SGHAT and CDR2 is FQNNGV. Trimming shortened V by 5 bases and J by 4 bases, and 9 bases separated the two germline ends. The CDR3 length is 13 residues. The DNA of the CDR3 is TGTGCCAGCAGCCTGAATCGAGGAAACACCATATATTTT. Its protein product is CASSLNRGNTIYF.

V and J are TRBV11-2 and TRBJ1-2; perhaps TRBD1 as D (5 bases). The CDR3 runs 14 residues. V was pared by 5 bases and J by 1 base, with 11 bases between. Germline-derived CDR1 and CDR2 are SGHAT and FQNNGV. In DNA form, the CDR3 reads TGTGCCAGCAGCCCCGCGGGGGGTAACTATGGCTACACCTTC. As protein: CASSPAGGNYGYTF.

This clonotype was seen only a few times. The chain couples TRBV12-3 or TRBV12-4 to TRBJ1-2; D unresolved. This CDR3 comprises 13 residues. Between the trimmed V and J ends, which lost 5 bases and 3 bases, there was a span of 10 bases. CDR3 region: CASSRPSDYGYTF. The CDR3 DNA sequence: TGTGCCAGCAGTAGACCAAGTGACTATGGCTACACCTTC.

The sample holds one count of this clonotype. The chain carries TRBV29-1 and TRBJ2-1; D may correspond to TRBD1 or TRBD2 (5 bases each). Trimming took 3 bases from V and 5 from J, leaving 17 bases between them. The CDR3 sequence is 15 residues long. Germline values: CDR1 SQVTM, CDR2 ANQGSEA. CDR3 sequence reads: CSVDGPWGYNNEQFF. For the CDR3, the DNA is TGCAGCGTTGATGGGCCTTGGGGGTATAACAATGAGCAGTTCTTC.

The chain employs TRBV5-1 and TRBJ2-1, with 13 bases fitting TRBD2. This CDR3 has 18 residues. CDR1 is SGHRS, CDR2 YFSETQ, per germline. Unmatched junction bases numbered 15, after V lost 4 bases and J lost 8 bases. The CDR3 reads CASSQPSTGTSGTHEQFF. The CDR3 nucleotides read TGCGCCAGCAGCCAACCATCAACCGGGACTAGCGGGACGCATGAGCAGTTCTTC.

This clonotype was seen ten or more times. J is TRBJ2-3 and V is TRBV28; 10 bases are a match to TRBD1. The length of the CDR3 is 13 residues. Looked up from germline, CDR1 is MDHEN and CDR2 is SYDVKM. The V segment lost 8 bases and the J segment 4 bases; nucleotides outside the gene matches: 3. The CDR3, as DNA: TGTGCCAGCGGGACAGGGGATCCAGATACGCAGTATTTT. Amino acids: CASGTGDPDTQYF.

This clonotype has a handful of counts. The genes are TRBV28 and TRBJ1-1, with D unclear. Germline V gene sequence: CDR1 MDHEN, CDR2 SYDVKM. This CDR3 is 12 amino acids long. Trimming stripped 2 bases from V and 4 bases from J, with 5 bases between. DNA for the CDR3: TGTGCCAGCAGTTTACCAGTCACTGAAGCTTTCTTT. Translation: CASSLPVTEAFF.

This clonotype occurred a few times. The gene calls are TRBV20-1 and TRBJ2-3; D perhaps matches TRBD1 (5 bases). The CDR3 spans 14 residues. With 4 bases removed from V and 0 bases from J, the gap between germline ends came to 11 bases. Germline CDR1 is DFQATT and CDR2 is SNEGSKA (reference sequence). The CDR3 sequence: CSANQGTSTDTQYF. The DNA of the CDR3 is TGCAGTGCTAATCAGGGAACTAGCACAGATACGCAGTATTTT.

The rearrangement joins TRBV7-9 to TRBJ2-7, with D possibly matching TRBD2 (6 bases). Looked up from germline, CDR1 is SEHNR and CDR2 is FQNEAQ (reference sequence). V shed 3 bases and J shed 5 bases, with 11 bases lying between them. The CDR3 is made up of 13 amino acids. The CDR3, as DNA: TGTGCCAGCAGCTTCTACGGGAGCCACGAGCAGTACTTC. Translation gives CASSFYGSHEQYF.

In this sample, this clonotype turned up a few times. This sequence joins TRBV20-1 and TRBJ1-6; tentatively, D is TRBD1 (5 bases). Per germline, CDR1 DFQATT and CDR2 SNEGSKA (reference sequence). There are 13 residues in the CDR3. Trimming removed 2 bases at V and 6 bases at J, with 8 bases between. CDR3 protein: CSARWDVNSPLHF. DNA of the CDR3: TGCAGTGCTAGATGGGACGTTAATTCACCCCTCCACTTT.

This clonotype has ten or more counts. The rearrangement links TRBV7-2 to TRBJ1-3; D ambiguous. The CDR3 sequence is 13 residues long. The ends were cut back, 5 bases at V and 0 bases at J, with 5 bases in the middle. Germline assignment: CDR1 SGHTA and CDR2 FQGNSA. CDR3 bases: TGTGCCAGCAGCACCTCCTCTGGAAACACCATATATTTT. It yields the protein CASSTSSGNTIYF.

This clonotype was seen repeatedly, ten times or more. The chain is built from TRBV6-2 or TRBV6-3 and TRBJ1-1, with D possibly TRBD1 on 5 matching bases. Germline lookup yields CDR1 MNHEY and CDR2 SVGEGT. Trimming removed 3 bases at V and 1 base at J, with 21 bases between. The CDR3 is 18 residues long. The CDR3 nucleotides read TGTGCCAGCAGTTATGGGAAGGGACGGAGAAGCTGGAACACTGAAGCTTTCTTT. It codes for CASSYGKGRRSWNTEAFF.

This clonotype was detected a few times. The V gene is TRBV3-1, the J gene TRBJ2-2; D may correspond to TRBD1 or TRBD2 (6 bases each). CDR3 length equals 16 residues. Germline V CDR1 and CDR2: LGHDT, YNNKEL (reference sequence). Trimming pared 1 base from V and 3 bases from J, leaving 12 bases between. CDR3 DNA: TGTGCCAGCAGCCAAGCTTCGGGGGCGTACACCGGGGAGCTGTTTTTT. It translates to CASSQASGAYTGELFF.

This chain joins TRBV7-9 and TRBJ2-5; D unresolved. The V end was cut by 2 bases, the J end by 2 bases, with 9 bases between. The germline CDR1 and CDR2 sequences are SEHNR and FQNEAQ (reference sequence). The CDR3 spans 14 residues. The CDR3 loop is CASSLYSWQETQYF. The DNA for the CDR3 is TGTGCCAGCAGCTTATATTCTTGGCAAGAGACCCAGTACTTC.

This clonotype was seen a few times. The CDR3 region is CASSYKASYEQYF. Here the CDR3 DNA reads TGTGCCAGCAGTTACAAGGCCTCCTACGAGCAGTACTTC. The rearrangement links TRBV6-5 to TRBJ2-7, with no clear D. CDR1 and CDR2 from the germline V gene are MNHEY and SVGAGI. Trimming shortened V by 2 bases and J by 0 bases, and 5 bases separated the two germline ends. The CDR3 runs to 13 residues.

This clonotype came up a few times. The V gene is TRBV6-1, the J gene TRBJ2-4, with unresolved D. Germline loops: CDR1 MNHNS, CDR2 SASEGT. Trimming left V 1 base short and J 0 bases short, with 10 bases between. The length of the CDR3 is 16 residues. This CDR3 reads CASSEVDNLAKNIQYF. The CDR3 DNA reads TGTGCCAGCAGTGAAGTTGACAATCTAGCCAAAAACATTCAGTACTTC.

This clonotype was observed once. V and J are TRBV30 and TRBJ2-5; D might be TRBD1 (6 bases). Germline-derived CDR1 and CDR2 are GTSNPN and SVGIG (reference sequence). V was pared by 5 bases and J by 6 bases, with 10 bases between. The CDR3 consists of 11 residues. The CDR3 loop reads CAWGGVQTQYF. The CDR3 nucleotides are TGTGCCTGGGGGGGCGTGCAGACCCAGTACTTC.